The clone carrying this T cell receptor beta chain was picked up a small number of times. The antigen remains unidentified. CDR3 length: 16 residues. The germline CDR1 and CDR2 sequences are MNHNS and SASEGT. With 5 bases clipped from V and 5 bases from J, the junction kept 6 bases outside the gene matches. Patients were all untreated before their thyroid surgery. TCRdb reassembled clones from the PCR reads with MiXCR. The sample includes about 19,000 clones, about a third of them seen just once. These data come from a study of metastatic and nonmetastatic thyroid tumors. Study background: From malignant and benign thyroid patients, repertoires in blood and in tumor or nodule tissue were compared.

Whole-study results and caveats: As reported, TCR beta diversity in blood and tumor was significantly higher in malignant thyroid tumors than in benign nodules.

Material: tumor tissue. The rearrangement links TRBV6-1 to TRBJ2-6, with TRBD1 identical over 10 bases. This TCR came from a female donor with papillary thyroid cancer or a benign thyroid nodule (not recorded which). Some clones in this sample may be carry-over from other donors' samples. CDR3 region: CASSPRTGGRANVLTF. In nucleotides, the CDR3 is TGTGCCAGCAGTCCAAGGACAGGGGGAAGGGCCAACGTCCTGACTTTC.